These T cell receptor beta chains were read from a single sample in a study of shared clonotypes between healthy human individuals. TCRdb's table, derived via immunoSEQ multiplex PCR, lists solely in-frame clones and lacks some. This sample has over 850,000 clones, with 78% found just once. The source material was memory CD4+ T cells from PBMCs. The receptor set was obtained from a man aged 18 to 35 in good health. Some clones in this sample may be carry-over from other donors' samples. Each CDR3 is given with its conserved first and last residue. D genes are given only for firm matches. Only part of the rows carry a size: once, few, many, or a class if the clone is expanded.

V	J	size	D	DNA	CDR3
TRBV28	TRBJ1-2	once	TRBD1	TGTGCCAGCATTAACCTAGGACAGGAGCCTAACTATGGCTACACCTTC	CASINLGQEPNYGYTF
TRBV15	TRBJ1-4	few	.	TGTGCCACCAGCAGAGTTAGCAGGACCCCTTGGGCTAATGAAAAACTGTTTTTT	CATSRVSRTPWANEKLFF
TRBV7-3	TRBJ2-1	.	TRBD2	TGTGCCAGCAGTATTCGCGACACCCGGGGACTAGCGGGAAATATAGACCTCAATGAGCAGTTCTTC	CASSIRDTRGLAGNIDLNEQFF
TRBV7-3	TRBJ2-3	.	TRBD1	TGTGCCAGCAGCTTAGAGTACAGGGGGGATACGCAGTATTTT	CASSLEYRGDTQYF
TRBV5-1	TRBJ2-1	.	TRBD2	TGCGCCAGCAGCTTGGGTTTTGAACTAGCGGGATGGCAGTTCTTC	CASSLGFELAGWQFF
TRBV9	TRBJ1-2	few	.	TGTGCCAGCAGCGTAGGGCAGTCTTTAAACTATGGCTACACCTTC	CASSVGQSLNYGYTF
TRBV5-1	TRBJ2-7	.	TRBD2	TGCGCCAGCCGTCCTAGCGGGTTCTACGAGCAGTACTTC	CASRPSGFYEQYF
TRBV7-5	TRBJ2-2	.	.	TGTGTCAGAAGCTGTCACCAGTGCATTGGACTAGCGGTTGCCACCGGGGAGCTGTTTTTT	CVRSCHQCIGLAVATGELFF
TRBV19	TRBJ2-7	.	TRBD2	TGTGCCAGTAGTATGGGGCTGGCGGGAGTTTCGGACGAGCAGTACTTC	CASSMGLAGVSDEQYF
TRBV5-6	TRBJ1-1	.	.	TGTGCCAGCAGCTTGGTAGGGGATGAAGCTTTCTTT	CASSLVGDEAFF
TRBV6-1	TRBJ1-3	few	.	TGTGCCAGCAGCCGTTCCGATGGAAACACCATATATTTT	CASSRSDGNTIYF
TRBV2	TRBJ2-7	.	.	TGTGCCAGCAGTGAAGGGGGCGCGAGCTCCTACGAGCAGTACTTC	CASSEGGASSYEQYF
TRBV29-1	TRBJ2-2	.	TRBD1	TGCAGCGTGGGGACAGGGTTCGGGGAGCTGTTTTTT	CSVGTGFGELFF
TRBV2	TRBJ2-3	.	.	TGTGCCAGCAGTGAACAGGGCGGCACAGATACGCAGTATTTT	CASSEQGGTDTQYF
TRBV28	TRBJ1-1	.	.	TGTGCCAGCAGGCTGGACAGGAACACTGAAGCTTTCTTT	CASRLDRNTEAFF
TRBV28	TRBJ2-7	.	.	TGTGCCAGCAGTTTTTCCGGGGGAAGGTACGAGCAGTACTTC	CASSFSGGRYEQYF
TRBV14	TRBJ1-2	few	TRBD1	TGTGCCAGCAGTCAAGACAGGGGGCTTTCGGGCTACACCTTC	CASSQDRGLSGYTF
TRBV18	TRBJ2-5	.	.	TGTGCCAGCTCACCACCGACAGGCGGTTGGAGGGAGACCCAGTACTTC	CASSPPTGGWRETQYF
TRBV6-5	TRBJ2-7	.	TRBD2	TGTGCCAGCAGTTCGGCGAGGACTAGCGCCACCTACGAGCAGTACTTC	CASSSARTSATYEQYF
TRBV4-3	TRBJ1-1	.	.	TGCGCCAGCAGCCAAGTGAAGAACACTGAAGCTTTCTTT	CASSQVKNTEAFF
TRBV29-1	TRBJ2-1	.	.	TGCAGCGCGGACTGGTACAATGAGCAGTTCTTC	CSADWYNEQFF
TRBV18	TRBJ2-5	.	TRBD1	TGTGCCAGCTCACCCAACGGACAGGGGGCAGGAGAGACCCAGTACTTC	CASSPNGQGAGETQYF
TRBV27	TRBJ2-2	few	TRBD1	TGTGCCAGCAGTTTAGACAGGGGCACCGGGGAGCTGTTTTTT	CASSLDRGTGELFF
TRBV7-9	TRBJ2-7	.	.	TGTGCCAGCACCAATTCCGGCGGCTCCGAGCAGTACTTC	CASTNSGGSEQYF
TRBV19	TRBJ1-4	.	.	TGTGCCAGTAGTAACGACAGATTAAATGAAAAACTGTTTTTT	CASSNDRLNEKLFF
TRBV5-1	TRBJ2-1	.	TRBD1	TGCGCCAGCAGCCAATCCCGAGCCAGGACAGGGGGCAATGAGCAGTTCTTC	CASSQSRARTGGNEQFF
TRBV5-1	TRBJ2-1	.	.	TGCGCCAGCAGCCGCCCGGGCTCCGGCTCCAATGAGCAGTTCTTC	CASSRPGSGSNEQFF
TRBV4-1	TRBJ1-1	.	.	TGCGCCAGCAGCCAAGGATATGGGGGGGGAGAAACTGAAGCTTTCTTT	CASSQGYGGGETEAFF
TRBV2	TRBJ1-2	.	TRBD1	TGTGCCAGCAGTGAACTGGGGACAGGGAGAGGGGGCTACACCTTC	CASSELGTGRGGYTF
TRBV29-1	TRBJ2-3	.	.	TGCAGCGTTGAGTTCCAGGGGGGTCAAGATACGCAGTATTTT	CSVEFQGGQDTQYF
TRBV28	TRBJ2-7	.	.	TGTGCCAGCAGCCGAAGACCCTACGAGCAGTACTTC	CASSRRPYEQYF
TRBV29-1	TRBJ2-5	.	.	TGCAGCGCTGGTGTCGGGGTGCGGAGAGAGACCCAGTACTTC	CSAGVGVRRETQYF
TRBV7-7	TRBJ2-5	.	.	TGTGCCAGCAGCTATCAGCCAGGGAGATCGGGCCAAGAGACCCAGTACTTC	CASSYQPGRSGQETQYF
TRBV28	TRBJ2-5	.	TRBD2	TGTGCCAGCAGTCCTATCCTGGCTAGCGGGAGGGGAAGTGAGACCCAGTACTTC	CASSPILASGRGSETQYF
TRBV18	TRBJ1-4	.	.	TGTGCCAGCTCACCGCTGAACGGGGAAAAACTGTTTTTT	CASSPLNGEKLFF
TRBV27	TRBJ1-2	.	.	TGTGCCAGCAGTTTAGAACGGGGCGTAGGAGGCTACACCTTC	CASSLERGVGGYTF
TRBV4-2	TRBJ2-7	.	TRBD1	TGTGCCAGCAGCCTGACAGGGGGTGCGGGAGAGCAGTACTTC	CASSLTGGAGEQYF
TRBV9	TRBJ1-1	.	.	TGTGCCAGCAGCGGTCGCAATGCAGGGCCCACTGAAGCTTTCTTT	CASSGRNAGPTEAFF
TRBV25-1	TRBJ1-2	.	.	TGTGCCAGCAGTGTTACGTTAGGGCCGAGTGGCTACACCTTC	CASSVTLGPSGYTF
TRBV5-6	TRBJ2-7	.	TRBD1	TGTGCCAGCAGCGTAGACAGGGCTACCTACGAGCAGTACTTC	CASSVDRATYEQYF
TRBV28	TRBJ2-7	few	.	TGTGCCAGCAGTTTATGGGGCGAGCAGTACTTC	CASSLWGEQYF
TRBV6-5	TRBJ2-4	once	TRBD2	TGTGCCAGCAGTTCGACTAGCGGGATAAACATTCAGTACTTC	CASSSTSGINIQYF
TRBV7-9	TRBJ2-1	.	.	TGTGCCAGCAGCCCGTCTCAGTCGGGAGTGCGTGAGCAGTTCTTC	CASSPSQSGVREQFF
TRBV28	TRBJ2-4	.	.	TGTGCCAGCAGCCCAGCGGTAGCCAAAAACATTCAGTACTTC	CASSPAVAKNIQYF
TRBV5-1	TRBJ2-3	once	TRBD1	TGCGCCAGCAGCTCGACAGGGGGCGAGGATACGCAGTATTTT	CASSSTGGEDTQYF
TRBV5-1	TRBJ2-1	.	.	TGCGCCAGCAGCTTGGCCGGCAGAAACAATGAGCAGTTCTTC	CASSLAGRNNEQFF
TRBV28	TRBJ1-3	.	.	TGTGCCAGCACCCCTTTCTCTGGAAACACCATATATTTT	CASTPFSGNTIYF
TRBV7-9	TRBJ2-7	.	TRBD2	TGTGCCAGCAGCTTAGATTTTGGCGGTAGACTAGCCGTCGCCTACGAGCAGTACTTC	CASSLDFGGRLAVAYEQYF
TRBV6-5	TRBJ2-6	.	.	TGTGCCAGCAGGCTGGACTCTGGGGCCAACGTCCTGACTTTC	CASRLDSGANVLTF
TRBV30	TRBJ1-3	.	.	TGTGCCTGTCCAGACAGGAGCTCTGGAAACACCATATATTTT	CACPDRSSGNTIYF
TRBV10-3	TRBJ1-4	few	TRBD1	TGTGCCATCAGGGGGACAGGGGTTGGTGAAAAACTGTTTTTT	CAIRGTGVGEKLFF
TRBV4-3	TRBJ2-2	few	TRBD2	TGCGCCAGCAGCCGCAACCCCCCTAGGAGCGGGAGGGCCACCGGGGAGCTGTTTTTT	CASSRNPPRSGRATGELFF
TRBV6-5	TRBJ2-7	.	.	TGTGCCAGCAGTTATCCGGCCGACGAGGACGAGCAGTACTTC	CASSYPADEDEQYF
TRBV11-2	TRBJ2-5	.	TRBD2	TGTGCCAGCACCCTAGCGGGAGCTGTCGGGGAGACCCAGTACTTC	CASTLAGAVGETQYF
TRBV5-8	TRBJ2-6	.	.	TGTGCCAGCAGCCAGGTCCGAGCCTCTGGGGCCAACGTCCTGACTTTC	CASSQVRASGANVLTF
TRBV7-8	TRBJ2-1	.	.	TGTGCCAGCAGCGCCCGACTGTTTAACAATGAGCAGTTCTTC	CASSARLFNNEQFF
TRBV7-9	TRBJ2-5	.	.	TGTGCCAGCAGCCCCCGTTTGGGCAGGGGCTTCTTGGAGACCCAGTACTTC	CASSPRLGRGFLETQYF
TRBV6-5	TRBJ1-1	.	.	TGTGCCAGCAGTAGTCGATCCGGCTCTGAAGCTTTCTTT	CASSSRSGSEAFF